The rows below give T cell receptor beta chains drawn from one sample of a study of long-term antiretroviral therapy in people with HIV. TCRdb keeps only in-frame clones here, not all; method: immunoSEQ multiplex PCR. This table holds fewer than 30,000 clones, around 83% found once. The source was unsorted PBMCs, collected 0.7 years before starting antiretroviral therapy. All receptors come from a man aged 25 to 40 with HIV. CDR3s include the opening cysteine and the closing phenylalanine or tryptophan. A D gene is named only where the DNA matches it firmly. The size entry is marked missing in some rows and otherwise reads once, few, many or a size class.

clone size	V gene	J gene	D gene	CDR3 length	CDR3 DNA	CDR3 protein
-	TRBV27	TRBJ1-1	-	16	TGTGCCAGCAGTTTATCGATGGGACAAACAAACACTGAAGCTTTCTTT	CASSLSMGQTNTEAFF
-	TRBV30	TRBJ1-2	TRBD1	16	TGTGCCTGGAGTGTGCCCAAAACAGGACAGGGGGATGGCTACACCTTC	CAWSVPKTGQGDGYTF
-	TRBV28	TRBJ2-7	-	15	TGTGCCAGCAGTTCCCGAAAGACTGGTTCCTACGAGCAGTACTTC	CASSSRKTGSYEQYF
-	TRBV10-2	TRBJ1-3	-	12	TGCGCCAGCAGTGAGTCGGGAAACACCATATATTTT	CASSESGNTIYF
-	TRBV29-1	TRBJ1-5	-	13	TGCAGCGTTGTACTTGGGACCAATCAGCCCCAGCATTTT	CSVVLGTNQPQHF
few	TRBV5-4	TRBJ1-2	-	13	TGTGCCAGCAGCGGGGGACTGTACTATGGCTACACCTTC	CASSGGLYYGYTF
-	TRBV7-9	TRBJ2-3	TRBD2	17	TGTGCCAGCAGCCCCCCTGCAGTAGCGGGGTTGACAGATACGCAGTATTTT	CASSPPAVAGLTDTQYF
-	TRBV5-4	TRBJ2-3	TRBD2	17	TGTGCCAGCAGTCAACCGACTAGCGGGGTTGGAGCAGATACGCAGTATTTT	CASSQPTSGVGADTQYF
-	TRBV18	TRBJ2-3	TRBD1	16	TGTGCCAGCTCACCAGTTCGGCAGGGGGCCGCAGATACGCAGTATTTT	CASSPVRQGAADTQYF
once	TRBV11-2	TRBJ2-7	-	15	TGTGCCAGCAGCTTAAGGGCAGTAAGCTCCTACGAGCAGTACTTC	CASSLRAVSSYEQYF
-	TRBV29-1	TRBJ1-1	-	10	TGCAGCGTTGAATGGGGGGCAGCTTTCTTT	CSVEWGAAFF
-	TRBV9	TRBJ2-5	-	15	TGTGCCAGCAGCGTAGAGGGTAGCTGGGAAGAGACCCAGTACTTC	CASSVEGSWEETQYF
-	TRBV28	TRBJ1-5	-	20	TGTGCCAGCAGTTTACCCGCCGTTCCGGACATCAGAAATAGCAATCAGCCCCAGCATTTT	CASSLPAVPDIRNSNQPQHF
-	TRBV6-1	TRBJ1-3	-	18	TGTGCCAGCAGTGTAGACGGGGCTCCAATTACCTCTGGAAACACCATATATTTT	CASSVDGAPITSGNTIYF
once	TRBV18	TRBJ2-2	-	14	TGTGCCAGCACAGAGCTTGGGAACACCGGGGAGCTGTTTTTT	CASTELGNTGELFF
-	TRBV7-2	TRBJ2-2	-	14	TGTGCCAGCAGCTCTGTTAGTGTGGGCGGGGAGCTGTTTTTT	CASSSVSVGGELFF
-	TRBV5-6	TRBJ1-6	TRBD1	14	TGTGCCAGCAGCCCCGGGACAGGGTCCCCGCCCCTCCACTTT	CASSPGTGSPPLHF
-	TRBV10-1	TRBJ2-7	-	11	TGCGCCAGCAGTGAGGGCTACGAGCAGTACTTC	CASSEGYEQYF
-	TRBV7-9	TRBJ1-4	-	14	TGTGCCAGCAGCTTACGTGGGGGGACCGAAAAACTGTTTTTT	CASSLRGGTEKLFF
-	TRBV28	TRBJ2-7	-	15	TGTGCCAGCAGTACCAGACAAACACTTTCCTACGAGCAGTGCTTC	CASSTRQTLSYEQCF
-	TRBV7-2	TRBJ2-7	-	12	TGTGCCAGCAGCTTAGATGAGTACGAGCAGTACTTC	CASSLDEYEQYF
-	TRBV28	TRBJ2-2	-	14	TGTGCCAGCAGTTTCTTGGGGTCCACCGGGGAGCTGTTTTTT	CASSFLGSTGELFF
few	TRBV7-3	TRBJ2-1	TRBD2	13	TGTGCCAGCAGCTTATCTGTAGCGGGGGACCAGTTCTTC	CASSLSVAGDQFF
-	TRBV6-5	TRBJ2-1	TRBD2	16	TGTGCCAGCAGTTACGGGCTAGCGGCCAAGGGCAATGAGCAGTTCTTC	CASSYGLAAKGNEQFF
-	TRBV10-2	TRBJ2-2	-	14	TGCGCCAGCTTGACCGGGACACACTTCGGGGAGCTGTTTTTT	CASLTGTHFGELFF
-	TRBV5-1	TRBJ1-4	-	15	TGCGCCAGCAGCACAAATACCGCAACTAATGAAAAACTGTTTTTT	CASSTNTATNEKLFF
-	TRBV7-9	TRBJ1-5	-	15	TGTGCCAGCAGCGTCTTTGCGGACACCAATCAGCCCCAGCATTTT	CASSVFADTNQPQHF
-	TRBV5-4	TRBJ2-5	TRBD1	16	TGTGCCAGCAGCTCCCAGAGCTTGACAGGGCAAGAGACCCAGTACTTC	CASSSQSLTGQETQYF
-	TRBV7-2	TRBJ2-2	TRBD2	16	TGTGCCAGCGCTGGGACTAGCGGGTTTGGTCACGGGGAGCTGTTTTTT	CASAGTSGFGHGELFF
-	TRBV9	TRBJ2-1	TRBD1	13	TGTGCCAGCAGCGTAGAGGGGGCCCATGAGCAGTTCTTC	CASSVEGAHEQFF
-	TRBV19	TRBJ2-1	-	11	TGTGCCAGTAGTGAACAAATCAAGCAGTTCTTC	CASSEQIKQFF
once	TRBV11-2	TRBJ2-5	TRBD1	14	TGTGCCAGCAGCTTGACAGGGAACGGAGAGACCCAGTACTTC	CASSLTGNGETQYF
-	TRBV25-1	TRBJ1-6	-	15	TGTGCCAGCAGTTCCCGTTTTCTGTATAATTCACCCCTCCACTTT	CASSSRFLYNSPLHF
-	TRBV28	TRBJ1-1	-	15	TGTGCCAGCCAGCTACAGAGGGGTCTGAGGACTGAAGCTTTCTTT	CASQLQRGLRTEAFF
-	TRBV5-1	TRBJ2-7	TRBD1	14	TGCGCCAGCAGCCCACTGACAGGGCCCTACGAGCAGTACTTC	CASSPLTGPYEQYF